Shown below are 23 T cell receptor beta chains from a single sample sequenced in a study of T cell responses to AZD1222 COVID-19 vaccine. Assay: immunoSEQ multiplex PCR; the TCRdb copy retains only in-frame clones and omits some. The sample lists approximately 130,000 clones, over 90% occurring once. The input for sequencing was peripheral blood, taken on day 0 of AZD1222 vaccination. These receptors came from an adult in good health.

This clone was found a few times. The chain combines TRBV11-2 with TRBJ1-3; D is perhaps TRBD1 (5 bases). CDR1 is SGHAT, CDR2 FQNNGV, per germline. V shed 5 bases and J shed 3 bases, with 17 bases lying between them. CDR3 length equals 16 residues. CDR3: CASSKIQGSYGNTIYF. The CDR3 DNA follows: TGTGCCAGCAGCAAGATCCAGGGAAGTTATGGAAACACCATATATTTT.

This rearrangement joins TRBV4-1 to TRBJ1-1; D call uncertain. CDR1 and CDR2 from the germline V gene are MGHRA and YSYEKL. V gave up 0 bases and J gave up 3 bases, with 20 bases separating them. The CDR3 runs to 18 residues. CDR3 nucleotide sequence: TGCGCCAGCAGCCAAGATCCCCCCCAATTAGGAAGGTACACTGAAGCTTTCTTT. It specifies CASSQDPPQLGRYTEAFF.

This sequence joins TRBV19 and TRBJ1-2, with 8 bases that match TRBD1. From germline, CDR1 is LNHDA and CDR2 SQIVND (reference sequence). This CDR3 has 13 amino acids. Trimming removed 3 bases from V and 8 bases from J; junction bases left unmatched: 5. The CDR3: CASSIQDRVGYTF. Here the CDR3 DNA reads TGTGCCAGTAGTATCCAGGACAGGGTCGGCTACACCTTC.

The chain employs TRBV7-9 and TRBJ1-5; D call uncertain. Germline V gene lookup returns CDR1 SEHNR and CDR2 FQNEAQ (reference sequence). V was cut by 4 bases and J by 0 bases, with 19 bases left in between. CDR3 size: 18 residues. The CDR3 DNA is TGTGCCAGCAGCTCCCCCCCAGAAGTGTTGTATAGCAATCAGCCCCAGCATTTT. Protein sequence: CASSSPPEVLYSNQPQHF. The complete variable domain, with remaining parts taken from reference TRBV7-9 and TRBJ1-5, reads DTGVSQNPRHKITKRGQNVTFRCDPISEHNRLYWYRQTLGQGPEFLTYFQNEAQLEKSRLLSDRFSAERPKGSFSTLEIQRTEQGDSAMYLCASSSPPEVLYSNQPQHFGDGTRLSIL.

The chain is built from TRBV6-5 and TRBJ2-1; D gene ambiguous. This CDR3 contains 13 residues. V dropped 7 bases and J dropped 3 bases, with 10 bases sitting between them. Looked up from germline, CDR1 is MNHEY and CDR2 is SVGAGI. The CDR3: CASKEENYNEQFF. CDR3 in DNA: TGTGCCAGCAAGGAAGAGAACTACAATGAGCAGTTCTTC.

CDR3 loop: CASSLAQGRGGQETQYF. CDR3 DNA: TGCGCCAGCAGCTTGGCCCAAGGGAGAGGAGGCCAAGAGACCCAGTACTTC. The J gene is TRBJ2-5, the V gene TRBV5-1, with D possibly TRBD2 on 5 matching bases. Between the trimmed V and J ends, which lost 0 bases and 1 base, there was a span of 16 bases. Germline CDR1 SGHRS, CDR2 YFSETQ. The CDR3 is 17 amino acids.

This clone showed up just once. This chain uses TRBV18 with TRBJ1-2; 11 nucleotides align to TRBD1. CDR3 length: 17 residues. Germline CDR1 KGHSH, CDR2 LQKENI. The V gene end was trimmed by 4 bases and the J gene end by 4 bases; junction bases not matched to a gene: 11. CDR3 nucleotides: TGTGCCAGCTCACTAACCGGGACAGGGGGAGAAGGCTATGGCTACACCTTC. This codes for CASSLTGTGGEGYGYTF.

The chain couples TRBV11-2 to TRBJ2-5; weak D call: TRBD2 (5 bases). From germline, CDR1 is SGHAT and CDR2 FQNNGV. Trimming shortened V by 3 bases and J by 4 bases, and 9 bases separated the two germline ends. The CDR3 has 13 residues. CDR3 in amino acids: CASSFNGGETQYF. The CDR3 DNA reads as TGTGCCAGCAGCTTCAACGGAGGAGAGACCCAGTACTTC.

This chain uses TRBV5-1 with TRBJ1-1; no reliable D call. Germline V gives CDR1 SGHRS, CDR2 YFSETQ. The CDR3 has 15 residues. Trimming removed 0 bases from V and 1 base from J, with 10 bases in between. The DNA of the CDR3 is TGCGCCAGCAGCTTGGCGGCACTTTCGAACACTGAAGCTTTCTTT. Encoded protein: CASSLAALSNTEAFF.

There are a few counts of this clone. The chain has TRBV19 and TRBJ1-2, with D uncertain. The germline V gene has CDR1 LNHDA and CDR2 SQIVND (reference sequence). The CDR3 has 16 residues. Trimming took 5 bases from V and 4 from J, leaving 20 bases between them. The CDR3, as DNA: TGTGCCAGTAGTCCCCCACGAGGCCGTCTTCTCTATGGCTACACCTTC. It yields the protein CASSPPRGRLLYGYTF.

This clone was observed a single time. This chain links TRBV24-1 with TRBJ1-4; unclear D gene. CDR3 length: 16 residues. V was pared by 9 bases and J by 7 bases, with 23 bases between. The germline V gene encodes CDR1 KGHDR and CDR2 SFDVKD. The DNA of the CDR3 is TGTGCCACCCCATTTATTGTGAGGGCAGTCTGTGAAAAACTGTTTTTT. Amino acid sequence: CATPFIVRAVCEKLFF.

The DNA for the CDR3 is TGTGCCAGTAGCCGAAAACCCGGGACACCCGCCTACGAGCAGTACTTC. This sequence encodes CASSRKPGTPAYEQYF. The chain carries TRBV19 and TRBJ2-7; tentative D call: TRBD1 (6 bases). The V gene lost 6 bases and the J gene lost 2 bases, with 20 bases spanning the gap. The CDR3 contains 16 residues. Germline V gives CDR1 LNHDA, CDR2 SQIVND (reference sequence).

The chain is built from TRBV7-6 and TRBJ2-5, with D possibly called TRBD1 or TRBD2 (5 bases each). V gave up 4 bases and J gave up 1 base, with 13 bases separating them. CDR1 SGHVS and CDR2 FNYEAQ come from the germline V gene. CDR3 length equals 15 residues. The chain's CDR3 is CASSWGTDPQETQYF. CDR3 in DNA: TGTGCCAGCAGCTGGGGGACGGATCCCCAAGAGACCCAGTACTTC.

There are a few counts of this clone. This rearrangement joins TRBV3-1 (or the pseudogene TRBV3-2) to TRBJ2-1; 7 bases are shared with TRBD1. The trim removed 0 bases at V and 9 bases at J, leaving 5 bases unmatched. Germline V gene sequence: CDR1 LGHDT, CDR2 YNNKEL (reference sequence). The CDR3 runs to 14 residues. The CDR3 DNA follows: TGTGCCAGCAGCCAAGAGACAGGGATTATTGAGCAGTTCTTC. Residues: CASSQETGIIEQFF.

The J gene is TRBJ1-6, the V gene TRBV12-3 or TRBV12-4; D is possibly TRBD1 (5 bases). The V end lost 3 bases, the J end lost 14 bases, and 11 bases lay between the germline ends. The CDR3 sequence is 12 residues long. This CDR3 reads CASSFLRGALHF. As DNA, the CDR3 is TGTGCCAGCAGTTTTCTGCGGGGGGCCCTCCACTTT.

The chain joins TRBV18 to TRBJ2-2; 8 bases fit TRBD1. CDR3 length equals 16 residues. V shed 3 bases, J shed 4 bases, and the junction held 7 bases outside the gene matches. The germline CDR1 and CDR2 sequences are KGHSH and LQKENI. This chain's CDR3 is CASSPPETGATGELFF. CDR3 nucleotides: TGTGCCAGCTCACCCCCGGAGACAGGGGCCACCGGGGAGCTGTTTTTT.

V gene TRBV5-5 combines with J gene TRBJ1-5; maybe TRBD1 (5 bases). The length of the CDR3 is 15 residues. Trimming removed 4 bases from V and 0 bases from J, with 11 bases in between. Looked up from germline, CDR1 is SGHKS and CDR2 is YYEKEE (reference sequence). Here the CDR3 reads CASSPDTNSNQPQHF. DNA for the CDR3: TGTGCCAGCAGCCCGGACACGAATAGCAATCAGCCCCAGCATTTT.

The rearrangement joins TRBV6-5 to TRBJ1-2; D is perhaps TRBD1 (5 bases). This CDR3 contains 14 residues. Trimming left V 7 bases short and J 6 bases short, with 18 bases between. Germline V gives CDR1 MNHEY, CDR2 SVGAGI. Here the CDR3 DNA reads TGTGCCAGCAACCCAGGGTGGGGGGATGATGGCTACACCTTC. Amino acid sequence: CASNPGWGDDGYTF.

The CDR3 loop is CASSRPGQGPNTEAFF. The DNA for the CDR3 is TGCGCCAGCAGCAGACCGGGACAGGGACCGAACACTGAAGCTTTCTTT. The chain couples TRBV10-2 to TRBJ1-1; TRBD1 matches at 9 bases. The CDR3 is made up of 16 amino acids. J lost 1 base, V lost 6 bases, and 9 bases had no gene match. Looked up from germline, CDR1 is WSHSY and CDR2 is SAAADI.

A few counts support this clone. The rearrangement links TRBV14 to TRBJ1-2; 7 bases line up with TRBD1. The V gene end was trimmed by 0 bases and the J gene end by 4 bases; junction bases not matched to a gene: 8. The CDR3 runs 16 residues. Germline V gives CDR1 SGHDN, CDR2 FVKESK. The CDR3 nucleotides are TGTGCCAGCAGCCAAGATCGGGACAGCCTTTCCTATGGCTACACCTTC. Protein product: CASSQDRDSLSYGYTF.

Remarks on this clone: Other nucleotide sequences from this sample produce the same CDR3. CDR3 DNA: TGCAGCGTTGAACGGGGGAGGGACACTGAAGCTTTCTTT. Its translation: CSVERGRDTEAFF. The rearrangement uses TRBV29-1 and TRBJ1-1, with D tentatively TRBD1 (5 bases). V lost 2 bases and J lost 3, with 10 bases in between. The CDR3 is made up of 13 amino acids. Germline loops: CDR1 SQVTM, CDR2 ANQGSEA.

V and J are TRBV4-1 and TRBJ1-2, with 10 bases identical to TRBD1. Trimming took 3 bases from V and 4 from J; bases not matched to a gene: 8. The CDR3 has 16 amino acids. Germline-derived CDR1 and CDR2 are MGHRA and YSYEKL. CDR3 sequence: CASSQSGTGAIYGYTF. The CDR3 nucleotides read TGCGCCAGCAGCCAGTCCGGGACAGGGGCAATCTATGGCTACACCTTC.

The gene calls are TRBV6-5 and TRBJ2-3; weak D call: TRBD2 (6 bases). Germline V lookup: CDR1 MNHEY, CDR2 SVGAGI. The ends were cut back, 3 bases at V and 2 bases at J, with 12 bases in the middle. The length of the CDR3 is 15 residues. The CDR3 reads CASSYSGLPTDTQYF. The CDR3 nucleotides read TGTGCCAGCAGTTATTCGGGACTTCCCACAGATACGCAGTATTTT.